A single sample gave rise to the 20 T cell receptor beta chains below, sequenced in a study of identical twins. Each CDR3 protein is one row after TCRdb ran MiXCR on the 5' RACE reads. This repertoire shows approximately 700,000 distinct CDR3 sequences, 15% to 20% found once; its top ten account for approximately 14%. These sequences were also reported in another study, on T cells expressing NK-cell markers.

The sample consisted of PBMCs. These receptor sequences come from a woman aged 18-30 years in good health.

The sample holds a few counts of this clonotype. J is TRBJ2-7 and V is TRBV12-3 or TRBV12-4; D possibly uses TRBD1 or TRBD2 (5 bases each). V was shortened by 5 bases and J by 3 bases, with 17 bases between the two germline ends. This CDR3 contains 15 residues. Here the CDR3 DNA reads TGTGCCAGCAGTGATCCGGGGCTTAGTTTCTACGAGCAGTACTTC. Encoded protein: CASSDPGLSFYEQYF.

This chain uses TRBV5-1 with TRBJ2-1; 11 bases fit TRBD2. Germline V gene lookup returns CDR1 SGHRS and CDR2 YFSETQ. The CDR3 consists of 16 residues. The J segment lost 10 bases and the V segment lost 3 bases, leaving 12 bases of the junction unmatched. The CDR3 DNA follows: TGCGCCAGCAGCTGGACACTAGCGGGAGCTCGATGGGAGCAGTTCTTC. This sequence encodes CASSWTLAGARWEQFF.

This chain joins TRBV9 and TRBJ2-1, with unresolved D. The V and J ends lost 3 bases and 10 bases respectively, with 11 bases between them. This CDR3 spans 12 amino acids. Per the germline V gene, CDR1 is SGDLS and CDR2 is YYNGEE. The CDR3, as DNA: TGTGCCAGCAGCGATCCGCCTTGGGAGCAGTTCTTC. Protein: CASSDPPWEQFF. Drawing the rest from reference TRBV9 and TRBJ2-1, the complete variable domain is DSGVTQTPKHLITATGQRVTLRCSPRSGDLSVYWYQQSLDQGLQFLIQYYNGEERAKGNILERFSAQQFPDLHSELNLSSLELGDSALYFCASSDPPWEQFFGPGTRLTVL.

There are a few counts of this clonotype. The CDR3 reads CSASRPSGGHSTDTQYF. The CDR3 DNA reads as TGCAGTGCTAGTCGCCCTAGCGGGGGGCATAGCACAGATACGCAGTATTTT. The chain is built from TRBV20-1 and TRBJ2-3; TRBD2 aligns across 11 bases. CDR1 and CDR2 (germline): DFQATT, SNEGSKA (reference sequence). Unmatched junction bases numbered 8, after V lost 3 bases and J lost 0 bases. The CDR3 is made up of 17 amino acids.

This clonotype has a handful of counts. This chain connects TRBV7-2 to TRBJ2-3; perhaps TRBD1 as D (5 bases). V was pared by 3 bases and J by 15 bases, with 13 bases between. The CDR3 spans 11 residues. Germline V lookup: CDR1 SGHTA, CDR2 FQGNSA. CDR3: CASSLRQGTYF. CDR3 coding DNA: TGTGCCAGCAGCTTGCGTCAGGGTACATATTTT.

This clonotype was seen a few times. V and J are TRBV5-1 and TRBJ2-1; D is perhaps TRBD2 (5 bases). The CDR3 runs to 14 residues. Trimming left V 1 base short and J 14 bases short, with 19 bases between. CDR1 SGHRS and CDR2 YFSETQ come from the germline V gene. CDR3 loop: CASSLMAVARAKFF. The CDR3, as DNA: TGCGCCAGCAGCTTGATGGCCGTTGCGCGGGCGAAGTTCTTC.

The chain links TRBV12-3 or TRBV12-4 to TRBJ1-1; no definite D call. Trimming took off 7 bases at V and 5 bases at J, with 11 bases between the two ends. The length of the CDR3 is 12 residues. For the CDR3, the DNA is TGTGCCAGCACGGGTGATGGGACTGAAGCTTTCTTT. Amino acids: CASTGDGTEAFF.

This clonotype was seen at least ten times. This chain links TRBV5-5 with TRBJ1-2; the D is unclear. The CDR3 has 15 residues. Germline V gene sequence: CDR1 SGHKS, CDR2 YYEKEE (reference sequence). The ends were cut back, 2 bases at V and 3 bases at J, with 14 bases in the middle. The CDR3 spells CASSLQLSGDYGYTF. CDR3 in DNA: TGTGCCAGCAGCTTACAACTATCCGGGGACTATGGCTACACCTTC.

The chain joins TRBV6-2 or TRBV6-3 to TRBJ2-3; a weak D match, TRBD2 (5 bases). The CDR3 runs 14 residues. Germline CDR1 reads MNHEY; CDR2 reads SVGEGT. V was pared by 11 bases and J by 3 bases, with 18 bases between. CDR3 protein: CASGQKGVTDTQYF. CDR3 DNA: TGTGCCTCCGGCCAGAAGGGAGTGACAGATACGCAGTATTTT.

This clonotype has at least ten counts. The chain carries TRBV7-8 and TRBJ1-2; D unclear. This CDR3 region has 16 residues. Germline loops: CDR1 SGHVS, CDR2 FQNEAQ. Trimming took off 3 bases at V and 4 bases at J, with 18 bases between the two ends. The chain's CDR3 is CASSFRPGRAGYGYTF. The CDR3 bases are TGTGCCAGCAGCTTTCGTCCTGGGAGGGCCGGCTATGGCTACACCTTC.

The rearrangement joins TRBV6-2 or TRBV6-3 to TRBJ2-1; 10 positions agree with TRBD1. Germline CDR1 MNHEY, CDR2 SVGEGT. The CDR3 consists of 16 residues. V was pared by 9 bases and J by 0 bases, with 8 bases of the junction left unmatched. As DNA, the CDR3 is TGTGCCAGTCGGGACAGGGGATTCCACTCCTACAATGAGCAGTTCTTC. Amino acids: CASRDRGFHSYNEQFF.

The V call is TRBV5-1, the J call TRBJ2-3; D ambiguous. The germline gives CDR1 SGHRS, CDR2 YFSETQ. The CDR3 contains 14 residues. Between the trimmed V and J ends, which lost 0 bases and 2 bases, there was a span of 7 bases. The DNA for the CDR3 is TGCGCCAGCAGCTTGGATGGCATCACAGATACGCAGTATTTT. Translating gives CASSLDGITDTQYF.

The DNA for the CDR3 is TGCGCCAGCAGCGGGACCGGGAGGACTAGCGGCACAGATACGCAGTATTTT. It yields the protein CASSGTGRTSGTDTQYF. V gene TRBV5-1 combines with J gene TRBJ2-3; 9 nucleotides line up with TRBD2. J was trimmed by 1 base and V by 4 bases; bases with no gene match: 10. Germline CDR1 is SGHRS and CDR2 is YFSETQ. The CDR3 runs 17 residues.

This clonotype was seen a handful of times. The rearrangement joins TRBV6-1 to TRBJ2-1, with D perhaps TRBD1 or TRBD2 (5 bases each). Germline V gene sequence: CDR1 MNHNS, CDR2 SASEGT. The CDR3 contains 14 residues. Trimming cost V 6 bases and J 7 bases, with 16 bases left between them. The CDR3 DNA sequence: TGTGCCAGCAGCTTCGGGACCGAAGAGAATGAGCAGTTCTTC. This sequence encodes CASSFGTEENEQFF.

This clonotype was picked up a small number of times. The chain carries TRBV6-5 and TRBJ2-7, with 9 nucleotides matching TRBD2. V trimming: 0 bases; J trimming: 2 bases; junction bases outside the gene matches: 2. This CDR3 is 15 amino acids long. Germline-derived CDR1 and CDR2 are MNHEY and SVGAGI. CDR3 loop: CASSYSSSGAYEQYF. The DNA of the CDR3 is TGTGCCAGCAGTTACTCGTCTAGCGGGGCCTACGAGCAGTACTTC.

This clonotype was detected a few times. This chain uses TRBV20-1 with TRBJ2-5, with D possibly TRBD1 on 7 matching bases. The germline V gene has CDR1 DFQATT and CDR2 SNEGSKA (reference sequence). V was pared by 0 bases and J by 2 bases, with 16 bases between. This CDR3 comprises 16 residues. The chain's CDR3 is CSARDPGRGDQETQYF. The DNA for the CDR3 is TGCAGTGCTAGAGATCCAGGCAGGGGGGATCAAGAGACCCAGTACTTC.

The chain uses TRBV5-6 and TRBJ2-2; the D is unclear. V lost 4 bases and J 7 bases, leaving 8 bases between the germline ends. Germline CDR1 SGHDT, CDR2 YYEEEE. This CDR3 has 12 residues. The CDR3 DNA reads as TGTGCCAGCAGCACCCACAACGGGGAGCTGTTTTTT. Translation gives CASSTHNGELFF.

The chain couples TRBV2 to TRBJ2-5; 16 nucleotides align to TRBD2. Germline V gene data show CDR1 as SNHLY and CDR2 as FYNNEI. V lost 8 bases and J lost 5; bases outside the gene matches: 8. The length of the CDR3 is 16 residues. CDR3 DNA sequence: TGTGCCAGCCGGGGACTAGCGGGGGGGCGGGGCGAGACCCAGTACTTC. This encodes CASRGLAGGRGETQYF. Full variable domain (outside the CDR3, taken from reference TRBV2 and TRBJ2-5): EPEVTQTPSHQVTQMGQEVILRCVPISNHLYFYWYRQILGQKVEFLVSFYNNEISEKSEIFDDQFSVERPDGSNFTLKIRSTKLEDSAMYFCASRGLAGGRGETQYFGPGTRLLVL.

In this sample, this clonotype turned up a few times. The chain uses TRBV6-1 and TRBJ2-6; no definite D call. The CDR3 has 13 amino acids. Germline values: CDR1 MNHNS, CDR2 SASEGT. The V end lost 4 bases, the J end lost 2 bases, and 3 bases lay between the germline ends. The CDR3 spells CASSGTGANVLTF. DNA of the CDR3: TGTGCCAGCAGTGGTACTGGGGCCAACGTCCTGACTTTC.

This clonotype was counted between two and nine times. The rearrangement joins TRBV5-1 to TRBJ2-3; 7 nucleotides match TRBD1. Germline V CDR1 and CDR2: SGHRS, YFSETQ. V shed 7 bases, J shed 4 bases, and the junction held 6 bases outside the gene matches. The CDR3 consists of 13 residues. The CDR3 DNA is TGCGCCAGCTCACAGGGGTGGGCAGATACGCAGTATTTT. It encodes CASSQGWADTQYF.